This TCR beta chain was obtained from a study of identical twins. TCRdb re-analysed the 5' RACE reads in MiXCR, keeping a single row per CDR3 protein. The table records 130,000 to 150,000 distinct CDR3 sequences, around 3.4% of them present only once. On this clonotype itself: Its specificity is unknown.

Points from the study as a whole: There were fewer insertions in abundant cord blood beta clonotypes, but memory repertoires showed no such pattern.

All donors were healthy Caucasians. V dropped 5 bases and J dropped 7 bases, with 18 bases sitting between them. The CDR3 totals 14 residues. Germline-derived CDR1 and CDR2 are MDHEN and SYDVKM. Sequenced: memory T cells sorted from blood. The chain combines TRBV28 with TRBJ2-7, with D possibly being TRBD1 (5 bases). The clonotype originates from a young man in good health. For the CDR3, the DNA is TGTGCCAGCAGTGACGTCCCAGGGCTCGAGGAGCAGTACTTC. This gives the protein CASSDVPGLEEQYF.